These T cell receptor beta chains were read from a single sample in a study of identifying expanded T cells in peripheral blood. TCRdb keeps only in-frame clones here, not all; method: immunoSEQ multiplex PCR. The table records 75,000 to 95,000 clones, 89% of them present only once. The sample consisted of blood. The receptors were sampled from a person between 18 and 75 years old in good health. The CDR3 runs from the conserved cysteine through the conserved F or W. A D gene is named only where the DNA matches it firmly. Clone sizes are given selectively: once, few, many, or a class where the clone is expanded.

J,size,V,D,CDR3,DNA
TRBJ1-3,-,TRBV9,TRBD1,CASSVEGTAGNTIYF,TGTGCCAGCAGCGTAGAAGGGACAGCTGGAAACACCATATATTTT
TRBJ2-2,-,TRBV29-1,TRBD2,CSVEVVAGAGELFF,TGCAGCGTTGAAGTGGTAGCGGGAGCCGGGGAGCTGTTTTTT
TRBJ2-5,-,TRBV7-3,-,CASSLSTGETQYF,TGTGCCAGCAGCTTAAGTACAGGGGAGACCCAGTACTTC
TRBJ2-2,once,TRBV10-3,TRBD2,CAITQTSGGPNTGELFF,TGTGCCATCACCCAGACTAGCGGGGGACCCAACACCGGGGAGCTGTTTTTT
TRBJ2-3,-,TRBV7-6,-,CASSLEITDTQYF,TGTGCCAGCAGCTTAGAGATCACAGATACGCAGTATTTT
TRBJ2-7,-,TRBV11-2,-,CASSHFGENYEQYF,TGTGCCAGCAGCCACTTTGGGGAGAATTACGAGCAGTACTTC
TRBJ2-5,-,TRBV10-3,-,CAISGAVQETQYF,TGTGCCATCAGTGGGGCAGTTCAAGAGACCCAGTACTTC
TRBJ2-7,-,TRBV5-4,TRBD1,CASSSRQGGGTEQYF,TGTGCCAGCAGCTCTAGACAGGGTGGAGGTACCGAGCAGTACTTC
TRBJ2-3,-,TRBV7-2,-,CASSAFRSTDTQYF,TGTGCCAGCAGCGCGTTTAGGAGCACAGATACGCAGTATTTT
TRBJ1-2,-,TRBV19,TRBD1,CASRTGGFGYTF,TGTGCCAGCCGGACAGGGGGCTTCGGCTACACCTTC
TRBJ2-7,once,TRBV14,-,CASSHYNSYEQYF,TGTGCCAGCAGCCACTACAACTCCTACGAGCAGTACTTC
TRBJ2-7,-,TRBV21-1,-,CASESGTSGESERYEQYF,TGTGCCAGCGAATCCGGGACTAGCGGGGAGAGCGAACGTTACGAGCAGTACTTC
TRBJ2-1,-,TRBV25-1,-,CASSEQGAYNEQFF,TGTGCCAGCAGTGAACAGGGTGCCTACAATGAGCAGTTCTTC
TRBJ2-3,-,TRBV5-8,TRBD2,CASTLTGGGATDTQYF,TGTGCCAGCACCCTAACGGGCGGGGGGGCTACAGATACGCAGTATTTT
TRBJ2-7,-,TRBV18,-,CASSLSPVAYEQYF,TGTGCCAGCTCACTCAGCCCAGTAGCCTACGAGCAGTACTTC
TRBJ2-6,-,TRBV5-6,-,CASSLWILKANVLTF,TGTGCCAGCAGCTTGTGGATCCTTAAGGCCAACGTCCTGACTTTC
TRBJ2-4,-,TRBV11-2,-,CASRPPGAKNIQYF,TGTGCCAGCAGACCCCCGGGGGCCAAAAACATTCAGTACTTC
TRBJ2-7,-,TRBV5-1,-,CASSFGSGKITYEQYF,TGCGCCAGCAGCTTCGGCAGCGGTAAGATCACCTACGAGCAGTACTTC
TRBJ2-5,once,TRBV5-1,-,CASSSGPSSVKETQYF,TGCGCCAGCAGCTCTGGGCCCTCTAGTGTCAAAGAGACCCAGTACTTC
TRBJ2-1,once,TRBV29-1,TRBD2,CSVDGLVYDEQFF,TGCAGCGTTGATGGACTAGTTTACGATGAGCAGTTCTTC
TRBJ2-2,-,TRBV7-3,-,CASSLRPGNTGELFF,TGTGCCAGCAGCTTAAGGCCCGGGAACACCGGGGAGCTGTTTTTT
TRBJ2-7,-,TRBV28,-,CASSTGTEEFDEQYF,TGTGCCAGCAGCACTGGTACAGAGGAATTCGACGAGCAGTACTTC
TRBJ2-5,-,TRBV18,-,CASSPGVGSGETQYF,TGTGCCAGCTCACCCGGAGTAGGGTCGGGAGAGACCCAGTACTTC
TRBJ2-3,-,TRBV6-8,TRBD2,CASTIGRTSGSHPSTDTQYF,TGTGCCAGCACCATAGGGAGGACTAGCGGGTCCCATCCTAGCACAGATACGCAGTATTTT
TRBJ2-1,-,TRBV7-2,TRBD1,CASSLVGQGELF,TGTGCCAGCAGCTTAGTCGGACAGGGCGAGCTCTTC
TRBJ2-2,once,TRBV5-6,TRBD2,CASSWGTSGSLQTGELFF,TGTGCCAGCAGCTGGGGGACTAGCGGGAGTCTCCAGACCGGGGAGCTGTTTTTT
TRBJ1-2,-,TRBV4-2,-,CASSQERGDGGYTF,TGTGCCAGCAGCCAAGAGAGGGGGGATGGAGGCTACACCTTC
TRBJ1-1,-,TRBV6-4,-,CASSDPNVNEVEAFF,TGTGCCAGCAGTGACCCAAATGTGAACGAAGTTGAAGCTTTCTTT
TRBJ2-7,-,TRBV7-6,TRBD2,CASSPGAGAKYEQYF,TGTGCCAGCAGCCCTGGGGCGGGAGCAAAATACGAGCAGTACTTC
TRBJ2-7,-,TRBV28,TRBD1,CASSFGTGTYEQYF,TGTGCCAGCAGTTTCGGGACAGGGACCTACGAGCAGTACTTC
TRBJ1-1,-,TRBV4-3,TRBD1,CASSQFWTGGGYTEAFF,TGCGCCAGCAGCCAATTCTGGACAGGGGGGGGATACACTGAAGCTTTCTTT
TRBJ2-5,-,TRBV7-9,-,CASSLGRSKETQYF,TGTGCCAGCAGCTTAGGCAGGAGTAAAGAGACCCAGTACTTC
TRBJ1-2,-,TRBV6-5,-,CASSYEGRYGYTF,TGTGCCAGCAGTTACGAAGGGCGCTATGGCTACACCTTC
TRBJ2-5,-,TRBV19,-,CASSPRPSRETQYF,TGTGCCAGTAGTCCTCGGCCATCTAGGGAGACCCAGTACTTC
TRBJ2-3,-,TRBV10-3,-,CAITDGPQRDTQYF,TGTGCCATCACGGACGGCCCACAACGGGATACGCAGTATTTT
TRBJ2-7,-,TRBV5-6,-,CASSLNVRVGAYEQYF,TGTGCCAGCAGCTTGAACGTCAGGGTGGGAGCCTACGAGCAGTACTTC
TRBJ1-4,once,TRBV4-3,-,CASSQNRVGGEKLFF,TGCGCCAGCAGCCAAAACAGGGTGGGGGGTGAAAAACTGTTTTTT
TRBJ1-1,-,TRBV19,-,CASSREGNTEAFF,TGTGCCAGTAGCCGGGAGGGAAACACTGAAGCTTTCTTT
TRBJ1-6,-,TRBV6-6,-,CAISKQGGESPLHF,TGTGCCATCAGTAAACAGGGAGGGGAATCACCCCTCCACTTT
TRBJ2-7,-,TRBV2,-,CASGAAYEQYF,TGTGCCAGCGGAGCGGCCTACGAGCAGTACTTC
TRBJ2-1,-,TRBV10-3,-,CAISDRSSYNEQFF,TGTGCCATCAGTGACAGGAGCTCCTACAATGAGCAGTTCTTC
TRBJ1-1,-,TRBV4-3,-,CASSSSENTEAFF,TGCGCCAGCAGCTCAAGCGAAAACACTGAAGCTTTCTTT
TRBJ2-2,-,TRBV4-3,TRBD2,CASSQQLLATNTRELFF,TGCGCCAGCAGCCAACAATTACTAGCGACGAACACCAGGGAGCTGTTTTTT
TRBJ1-3,once,TRBV12-5,-,CASSQSGISGNTIYF,TGTGCTAGTTCCCAGAGTGGGATCTCTGGAAACACCATATATTTT
TRBJ2-2,-,TRBV29-1,-,CSVARPETGACGCGGAVF,TGCAGCGTCGCCCGTCCGGAGACAGGGGCGTGCGGATGCGGGGGAGCTGTTTTT
TRBJ2-7,-,TRBV4-3,-,CASSRLLQETYEQYF,TGCGCCAGCAGCCGACTCCTGCAGGAGACCTACGAGCAGTACTTC
TRBJ1-6,-,TRBV11-2,TRBD1,CASSLQPWDSFNSPLHF,TGTGCCAGCAGCTTACAGCCCTGGGACAGCTTTAATTCACCCCTCCACTTT
TRBJ2-1,once,TRBV2,TRBD1,CASNQRQGWNEQFF,TGTGCCAGCAACCAACGACAGGGGTGGAATGAGCAGTTCTTC
TRBJ2-2,-,TRBV7-2,TRBD2,CASSSQSGAPGELFF,TGTGCCAGCAGCTCCCAAAGCGGGGCTCCCGGGGAGCTGTTTTTT